Listed here are 15 T cell receptor beta chains from one sample, sequenced in a study of radiation and T cells in renal cell carcinoma. Profiled with immunoSEQ multiplex PCR; TCRdb holds only in-frame clones, not every one. The repertoire holds about 150,000 clones, over 80% seen once, with over 10% in the top ten. Described time point: blood 2 weeks post-SBRT. Treatment in this sample: 15 Gy SBRT to primary tumor, nephrectomy 4 weeks later. Sequences were derived from blood, sampled from a patient whose treatment included radiotherapy and nephrectomy. Source of these receptors: a woman in her forties or fifties with renal cell carcinoma.

The rearrangement uses TRBV2 and TRBJ1-2; no clear D gene. Germline-derived CDR1 and CDR2 are SNHLY and FYNNEI. CDR3 length: 13 residues. The ends were cut back, 1 base at V and 10 bases at J, with 13 bases in the middle. DNA of the CDR3: TGTGCCAGCAGTGAAGACATTCGCAAGTACTACACCTTC. Translation: CASSEDIRKYYTF.

The V gene is TRBV6-5, the J gene TRBJ2-6; the D is unclear. The V end lost 6 bases, the J end lost 0 bases, and 9 bases lay between the germline ends. CDR1 is MNHEY, CDR2 SVGAGI, per germline. CDR3 length: 15 residues. The CDR3 protein is CASSLQSSGANVLTF. In nucleotides, the CDR3 is TGTGCCAGCAGCCTACAGAGCTCTGGGGCCAACGTCCTGACTTTC.

The rearrangement joins TRBV6-5 to TRBJ2-7; 11 bases are a match to TRBD2. This CDR3 comprises 15 residues. Germline CDR1 MNHEY, CDR2 SVGAGI. Germline trimming cut 6 bases from V and 2 bases from J; bases unmatched to any gene: 6. CDR3 DNA sequence: TGTGCCAGCAGACTCCTAGCGGGGGGTACCTACGAGCAGTACTTC. It codes for CASRLLAGGTYEQYF.

This chain uses TRBV6-6 with TRBJ2-3; TRBD2 aligns across 7 bases. Germline CDR1 reads MNHNY; CDR2 reads SVGAGI (reference sequence). This CDR3 region has 14 residues. J gave up 3 bases and V 4 bases, and 4 bases lay outside the gene matches. CDR3 amino acids: CASSFTSETDTQYF. CDR3 DNA: TGTGCCAGCAGTTTCACTAGCGAGACAGATACGCAGTATTTT.

The chain recombines TRBV7-8 with TRBJ2-2; no clear D. This CDR3 has 15 amino acids. V was clipped by 5 bases and J by 0 bases, with 10 bases between them. Germline V CDR1 and CDR2: SGHVS, FQNEAQ. The CDR3 DNA is TGTGCCAGCAGCGGGCGGACGCCGAACACCGGGGAGCTGTTTTTT. This sequence encodes CASSGRTPNTGELFF.

This clone is a singleton in its sample. The chain carries TRBV7-2 and TRBJ2-7, with a possible D match to TRBD1 (8 bases). The CDR3 runs to 17 residues. CDR1 and CDR2 (germline): SGHTA, FQGNSA. V dropped 4 bases and J dropped 4 bases, with 23 bases sitting between them. The CDR3 is CASSSQMNRGRGYEQYF. In DNA, the CDR3 is TGTGCCAGCAGCTCCCAAATGAACAGGGGGAGGGGATACGAGCAGTACTTC.

J is TRBJ1-1 and V is TRBV5-1, with TRBD1 matching 7 bases. From germline, CDR1 is SGHRS and CDR2 YFSETQ. Unmatched junction bases numbered 9, after V lost 4 bases and J lost 3 bases. The CDR3 runs to 15 residues. Written as DNA, the CDR3 is TGCGCCAGCAGCGCCAGGACAGGTGGGGACACTGAAGCTTTCTTT. Translating gives CASSARTGGDTEAFF.

The CDR3: CASSLERGALHF. The CDR3 DNA reads as TGTGCCAGCAGCTTAGAAAGGGGGGCCCTCCACTTT. The chain joins TRBV7-2 to TRBJ1-6; tentative D call: TRBD1 (6 bases). The CDR3 extends over 12 amino acids. Trimming left V 1 base short and J 14 bases short, with 9 bases between. Per the germline V gene, CDR1 is SGHTA and CDR2 is FQGNSA.

The CDR3, as DNA: TGTGCCAGCAGCTCGGCCCGGGAAGCATATGGCTACACCTTC. Translation: CASSSAREAYGYTF. The chain carries TRBV5-5 and TRBJ1-2, with D uncertain. The CDR3 has 14 amino acids. V was pared by 3 bases and J by 5 bases, with 14 bases between. CDR1 SGHKS and CDR2 YYEKEE come from the germline V gene (reference sequence).

The rearrangement uses TRBV21-1 and TRBJ1-2. TRBV21-1 constitutes a pseudogene. CDR3 length equals 11 residues. DNA for the CDR3: TGTGCCAGCAGCAATTTCTATGGCTACACCTTC. Translating gives CASSNFYGYTF.

In DNA, the CDR3 is TGCGCCAGCAGCCAGGGGGCAAGTGGCTACACCTTC. Protein sequence: CASSQGASGYTF. This chain uses TRBV4-1 with TRBJ1-2, with D possibly TRBD1 on 6 matching bases. The CDR3 sequence is 12 residues long. Germline lookup yields CDR1 MGHRA and CDR2 YSYEKL. Trimming shortened V by 3 bases and J by 7 bases, and 9 bases separated the two germline ends.

The chain combines TRBV5-1 with TRBJ2-3, with TRBD2 identical over 12 bases. Trimming took 4 bases from V and 5 from J; bases not matched to a gene: 11. The CDR3 extends over 17 amino acids. Germline V gene sequence: CDR1 SGHRS, CDR2 YFSETQ. The CDR3 nucleotides are TGCGCCAGCAGCACCCAACTAGCGGGGGGCCAAGGAGATACGCAGTATTTT. Protein: CASSTQLAGGQGDTQYF.

V usage is TRBV5-5 and J usage is TRBJ2-3; tentatively, D is TRBD2 (6 bases). The germline CDR1 and CDR2 sequences are SGHKS and YYEKEE (reference sequence). Trimming left V 0 bases short and J 2 bases short, with 7 bases between. The CDR3 totals 14 residues. The CDR3 sequence: CASSLGGDTDTQYF. Written as DNA, the CDR3 is TGTGCCAGCAGCTTGGGCGGGGACACAGATACGCAGTATTTT.

The V gene is TRBV2, the J gene TRBJ2-1; the D gene is possibly TRBD2 (7 bases). Per germline, CDR1 SNHLY and CDR2 FYNNEI. This CDR3 has 19 amino acids. V was pared by 11 bases and J by 3 bases, with 32 bases between. In DNA, the CDR3 is TGTGCCGGGGGAAGGACGCCGAAGGGGGGGCCTACTGTCTACAATGAGCAGTTCTTC. This codes for CAGGRTPKGGPTVYNEQFF.

The rearrangement links TRBV11-2 to TRBJ2-5; D is ambiguous. V lost 0 bases, J lost 4 bases, and 0 bases lay in between. Germline loops: CDR1 SGHAT, CDR2 FQNNGV. The CDR3 is 11 residues long. CDR3 sequence (DNA): TGTGCCAGCAGCTTAGAAGAGACCCAGTACTTC. Amino acid sequence: CASSLEETQYF.